Presented here are 30 T cell receptor beta chains from one specimen sequenced in a study of cytomegalovirus exposure and HLA in healthy donors. The PCR was carried out with 60 Vbeta primers and 13 Jbeta primers. Measured with immunoSEQ multiplex PCR; TCRdb has only the in-frame clones, and not every one. The table includes around 150,000 clones, about four fifths detected once. The sequencing input was PBMCs. The receptors here all came from a man between 50 and 59 years old in good health and CMV-seropositive.

This clone was seen only a few times. The CDR3 here is CASSEGYGWTGELFF. The CDR3 region has the DNA TGTGCCAGCAGTGAAGGGTACGGGTGGACCGGGGAGCTGTTTTTT. The rearrangement links TRBV2 to TRBJ2-2, with unresolved D. This CDR3 contains 15 residues. V was trimmed by 1 base and J by 5 bases, leaving 11 bases between them. Per the germline V gene, CDR1 is SNHLY and CDR2 is FYNNEI.

This sequence joins TRBV5-6 and TRBJ2-1, with D tentatively TRBD1 (6 bases). The germline CDR1 and CDR2 sequences are SGHDT and YYEEEE. Trimming stripped 0 bases from V and 9 bases from J, with 16 bases between. The CDR3 has 15 amino acids. CDR3 sequence (DNA): TGTGCCAGCAGCTTGGACAGGGTACTTTTCAGTGAGCAGTTCTTC. Its protein product is CASSLDRVLFSEQFF.

The chain employs TRBV6-5 and TRBJ2-1; 9 positions agree with TRBD2. The CDR3 spans 14 residues. CDR1 and CDR2 (germline): MNHEY, SVGAGI. With 5 bases clipped from V and 15 bases from J, the junction kept 14 bases outside the gene matches. This chain's CDR3 is CASSDIAGVTPRFF. The CDR3 bases are TGTGCCAGCAGTGACATAGCGGGAGTCACTCCGCGGTTCTTC.

This clone was observed a handful of times. The gene calls are TRBV11-2 and TRBJ1-1; 7 positions agree with TRBD1. The junction had 7 bases not matched to a gene; V was cut back by 6 bases and J by 6 bases. In germline, CDR1 is SGHAT, CDR2 FQNNGV. The CDR3 contains 13 residues. CDR3 residues: CASRTRQGAEAFF. The CDR3, as DNA: TGTGCCAGCAGGACACGACAGGGAGCTGAAGCTTTCTTT.

V is TRBV19 and J is TRBJ2-1; 10 bases line up with TRBD2. Germline lookup yields CDR1 LNHDA and CDR2 SQIVND (reference sequence). V shed 5 bases, J shed 5 bases, and the junction held 9 bases outside the gene matches. The CDR3 runs 16 residues. CDR3 in DNA: TGTGCCAGTAGTCCAGCACTAGCGGGACTCGACAATGAGCAGTTCTTC. Translating gives CASSPALAGLDNEQFF.

This chain connects TRBV30 to TRBJ1-4, with TRBD1 as a possible D gene (6 bases). Trimming shortened V by 7 bases and J by 3 bases, and 12 bases separated the two germline ends. CDR1 GTSNPN and CDR2 SVGIG come from the germline V gene (reference sequence). The CDR3 extends over 13 amino acids. CDR3 DNA sequence: TGTGCCTTTCACAGGGCGGCTAATGAAAAACTGTTTTTT. Protein sequence: CAFHRAANEKLFF.

The chain is built from TRBV10-2 and TRBJ2-7, with a tentative D call TRBD1 (5 bases). Germline CDR1 reads WSHSY; CDR2 reads SAAADI. The CDR3 is 14 residues long. Deletions cut 1 base from V and 4 bases from J, with 11 bases between. This chain's CDR3 is CASSEFLGDYEQYF. The DNA for the CDR3 is TGCGCCAGCAGTGAGTTTTTAGGGGATTACGAGCAGTACTTC.

This chain joins TRBV6-6 and TRBJ2-1, with unresolved D. The CDR3 has 12 residues. Germline-derived CDR1 and CDR2 are MNHNY and SVGAGI (reference sequence). V was pared by 5 bases and J by 4 bases, with 6 bases between. The CDR3 reads CASSQDYNEQFF. Here the CDR3 DNA reads TGTGCCAGCAGTCAGGATTACAATGAGCAGTTCTTC.

The sample holds a few counts of this clone. The gene calls are TRBV28 and TRBJ2-7, with D possibly being TRBD1 (5 bases). From germline, CDR1 is MDHEN and CDR2 SYDVKM. V was clipped by 6 bases and J by 4 bases, with 19 bases between them. The CDR3 extends over 15 amino acids. CDR3 sequence (DNA): TGTGCCAGCAGGTTACAGACAGAGACGACTTACGAGCAGTACTTC. Translated, it gives CASRLQTETTYEQYF.

The V call is TRBV9, the J call TRBJ2-5; 8 nucleotides agree with TRBD2. Germline V gene lookup returns CDR1 SGDLS and CDR2 YYNGEE. The CDR3 covers 14 residues. Unmatched junction bases numbered 6, after V lost 3 bases and J lost 5 bases. This CDR3 is CASSGREGFETQYF. For the CDR3, the DNA is TGTGCCAGCAGCGGACGGGAGGGCTTCGAGACCCAGTACTTC.

Comments on this clone: Germline and junction disagree at one end, which may indicate a read error. This sequence joins TRBV18 and TRBJ2-3; 13 bases fit TRBD2. This CDR3 contains 17 residues. Germline CDR1 and CDR2: KGHSH and LQKENI. The CDR3 coding sequence is TGTGCCAGCTCCCCACCGACTAGCGGGGGGAGCACAGATACGCAGTATTTT. Translated, it gives CASSPPTSGGSTDTQYF.

The chain employs TRBV6-4 and TRBJ2-2, with 13 bases fitting TRBD2. Trimming at V came to 10 bases and at J to 4 bases, leaving 6 bases not matched to a gene. The CDR3 length is 15 residues. Germline V gene lookup returns CDR1 MRHNA and CDR2 SNTAGT. The CDR3 region is CATPRLAGGTGELFF. The CDR3 DNA follows: TGTGCCACCCCCAGACTAGCGGGAGGCACCGGGGAGCTGTTTTTT.

The chain recombines TRBV28 with TRBJ2-7; the D is unclear. Trimming stripped 2 bases from V and 3 bases from J, with 23 bases between. Germline V gene sequence: CDR1 MDHEN, CDR2 SYDVKM. This CDR3 spans 18 amino acids. The CDR3 nucleotides are TGTGCCAGCAGTTTAGGCCGAAGGTGGCAGGTTAGGAACTACGAGCAGTACTTC. It is translated as CASSLGRRWQVRNYEQYF. The full variable domain, with the rest looked up from reference TRBV28 and TRBJ2-7, is DVKVTQSSRYLVKRTGEKVFLECVQDMDHENMFWYRQDPGLGLRLIYFSYDVKMKEKGDIPEGYSVSREKKERFSLILESASTNQTSMYLCASSLGRRWQVRNYEQYFGPGTRLTVT.

This chain connects TRBV27 to TRBJ2-3; the D is unclear. Between the trimmed V and J ends, which lost 4 bases and 2 bases, there was a span of 7 bases. Germline assignment: CDR1 MNHEY and CDR2 SMNVEV (reference sequence). This CDR3 contains 13 residues. This CDR3 is CASSYLITDTQYF. The CDR3 region has the DNA TGTGCCAGCAGTTACCTAATCACAGATACGCAGTATTTT.

The V call is TRBV9, the J call TRBJ2-7; 7 nucleotides agree with TRBD1. Germline-derived CDR1 and CDR2 are SGDLS and YYNGEE. This CDR3 has 15 amino acids. V was pared by 4 bases and J by 2 bases, with 9 bases of the junction left unmatched. This chain's CDR3 is CASSPRGTAPYEQYF. The CDR3 nucleotides read TGTGCCAGCAGCCCTAGGGGGACAGCACCCTACGAGCAGTACTTC.

V gene TRBV28 combines with J gene TRBJ2-1, with 11 positions matching TRBD2. Unmatched junction bases numbered 4, after V lost 5 bases and J lost 4 bases. Germline assignment: CDR1 MDHEN and CDR2 SYDVKM. The length of the CDR3 is 15 residues. CDR3 residues: CASSKLAGDYNEQFF. The CDR3 DNA follows: TGTGCCAGCAGTAAACTAGCGGGAGATTACAATGAGCAGTTCTTC.

In this sample, this clone turned up once. The V gene is TRBV10-1, the J gene TRBJ2-3; 10 bases map to TRBD1. CDR1 WNHNN and CDR2 SYGVQD come from the germline V gene (reference sequence). V was pared by 4 bases and J by 4 bases, with 8 bases of the junction left unmatched. There are 16 residues in the CDR3. CDR3 nucleotides: TGCGCCAGCAGTGGAAGGGACAGGGGCGAGTCAGATACGCAGTATTTT. As protein: CASSGRDRGESDTQYF.

This clone was observed a handful of times. The gene calls are TRBV28 and TRBJ2-6, with TRBD2 identical over 9 bases. This CDR3 spans 17 amino acids. Germline V gene lookup returns CDR1 MDHEN and CDR2 SYDVKM. V was clipped by 10 bases and J by 2 bases; unmatched bases: 12. CDR3 coding DNA: TGTGCCACCTTCGGGGGTAGCGGGAGTACTGGGGCCAACGTCCTGACTTTC. It is translated as CATFGGSGSTGANVLTF.

This clone was recorded once. This chain uses TRBV7-6 with TRBJ1-5; 8 nucleotides match TRBD1. Trimming removed 3 bases from V and 5 bases from J; junction bases left unmatched: 3. The CDR3 spans 14 residues. CDR1 and CDR2 from the germline V gene are SGHVS and FNYEAQ. The CDR3 DNA reads TGTGCCAGCAGCTTGGTACAGGGGGATCAGCCCCAGCATTTT. Translating gives CASSLVQGDQPQHF.

The CDR3: CASSYLTGGPYEQYF. The CDR3 bases are TGTGCCAGCAGTTACCTGACAGGGGGCCCCTACGAGCAGTACTTC. This chain links TRBV6-6 with TRBJ2-7; 10 bases match TRBD1. Germline V gives CDR1 MNHNY, CDR2 SVGAGI (reference sequence). The V and J ends lost 2 bases and 2 bases, in that order; junction bases with no gene match: 3. CDR3 length: 15 amino acids.

This clone was picked up one time. The chain has TRBV6-1 and TRBJ1-2; D unresolved. Germline V gene data show CDR1 as MNHNS and CDR2 as SASEGT. Trimming removed 8 bases from V and 0 bases from J, with 16 bases in between. This CDR3 comprises 15 residues. CDR3 amino acids: CASSIGVISNYGYTF. Written as DNA, the CDR3 is TGTGCCAGCTCTATCGGGGTCATTTCTAACTATGGCTACACCTTC.

V gene TRBV18 combines with J gene TRBJ1-2; TRBD1 aligns across 8 bases. The CDR3 contains 13 residues. Germline lookup yields CDR1 KGHSH and CDR2 LQKENI. Trimming at V came to 6 bases and at J to 8 bases, leaving 8 bases not matched to a gene. The CDR3 sequence is CASSRGQGEGYTF. The CDR3 DNA follows: TGTGCCAGCTCCCGAGGACAGGGAGAGGGCTACACCTTC. The entire variable domain, with the rest obtained from reference TRBV18 and TRBJ1-2, is as follows: NAGVMQNPRHLVRRRGQEARLRCSPMKGHSHVYWYRQLPEEGLKFMVYLQKENIIDESGMPKERFSAEFPKEGPSILRIQQVVRGDSAAYFCASSRGQGEGYTFGSGTRLTVV.

This rearrangement joins TRBV4-1 to TRBJ2-1; the D gene is possibly TRBD2 (5 bases). In germline, CDR1 is MGHRA, CDR2 YSYEKL. Trimming pared 1 base from V and 0 bases from J, leaving 7 bases between. The CDR3 has 15 amino acids. The CDR3 sequence is CASSQARGSYNEQFF. Here the CDR3 DNA reads TGCGCCAGCAGCCAAGCACGGGGCTCCTACAATGAGCAGTTCTTC.

Comments on this clone: Compared with germline, one end of the junction differs, possibly owing to a read error. This rearrangement joins TRBV7-9 to TRBJ2-2; 9 bases align to TRBD2. This CDR3 is 15 amino acids long. CDR1 is SEHNR, CDR2 FQNEAQ, per germline (reference sequence). The CDR3 loop reads CSSSLTSGNTGELFF. CDR3 in DNA: TGTTCCAGCAGCTTGACTAGCGGGAACACCGGGGAGCTGTTTTTT.

The V call is TRBV25-1, the J call TRBJ1-5; D is unclear. Looked up from germline, CDR1 is MGHDK and CDR2 is SYGVNS. The CDR3 extends over 18 amino acids. Trimming left V 5 bases short and J 2 bases short, with 22 bases between. In DNA, the CDR3 is TGTGCCAGCAGTCCGGCCGGGTCCCGCTATTCCGGCAATCAGCCCCAGCATTTT. Translation gives CASSPAGSRYSGNQPQHF. The variable domain in full, completed from reference TRBV25-1 and TRBJ1-5, reads EADIYQTPRYLVIGTGKKITLECSQTMGHDKMYWYQQDPGMELHLIHYSYGVNSTEKGDLSSESTVSRIRTEHFPLTLESARPSHTSQYLCASSPAGSRYSGNQPQHFGDGTRLSIL.

J is TRBJ1-5 and V is TRBV11-2; TRBD1 agrees at 11 bases. Germline V gene data show CDR1 as SGHAT and CDR2 as FQNNGV. The CDR3 sequence is 17 residues long. The V segment lost 1 base and the J segment 7 bases; nucleotides outside the gene matches: 9. CDR3 nucleotides: TGTGCCAGCAGCTTAGGTGTAGGGACAGGGGGAGGGCAGCCCCAGCATTTT. Translating it yields CASSLGVGTGGGQPQHF. The entire variable domain, with the rest obtained from reference TRBV11-2 and TRBJ1-5, is as follows: EAGVAQSPRYKIIEKRQSVAFWCNPISGHATLYWYQQILGQGPKLLIQFQNNGVVDDSQLPKDRFSAERLKGVDSTLKIQPAKLEDSAVYLCASSLGVGTGGGQPQHFGDGTRLSIL.

The rearrangement uses TRBV5-6 and TRBJ2-3; 7 nucleotides match TRBD1. The trim removed 4 bases at V and 2 bases at J, leaving 10 bases unmatched. The CDR3 totals 16 residues. Germline values: CDR1 SGHDT, CDR2 YYEEEE. The CDR3 protein is CASSRLQGLYTDTQYF. CDR3 bases: TGTGCCAGCAGCCGATTACAGGGGCTATACACAGATACGCAGTATTTT. Variable domain in full (rest from reference TRBV5-6 and TRBJ2-3): DAGVTQSPTHLIKTRGQQVTLRCSPKSGHDTVSWYQQALGQGPQFIFQYYEEEERQRGNFPDRFSGHQFPNYSSELNVNALLLGDSALYLCASSRLQGLYTDTQYFGPGTRLTVL.

V usage is TRBV27 and J usage is TRBJ2-3; D unclear. Germline V gives CDR1 MNHEY, CDR2 SMNVEV (reference sequence). The V and J ends lost 3 bases and 4 bases respectively, with 14 bases between them. CDR3 length: 15 amino acids. The CDR3 DNA sequence: TGTGCCAGCAGTTTCAACCCCGTTGGCCCAGATACGCAGTATTTT. Its translation is CASSFNPVGPDTQYF.

The chain carries TRBV28 and TRBJ2-5; 10 bases agree with TRBD2. The end of the DNA aligns better with TRBJ2-7, so the J call may be wrong. In germline, CDR1 is MDHEN, CDR2 SYDVKM. The CDR3 length is 16 residues. The CDR3 sequence: CASSRAGGAWGSEQYF. CDR3 sequence (DNA): TGTGCCAGCAGCAGAGCGGGGGGGGCGTGGGGTTCCGAGCAGTACTTC.

The chain combines TRBV2 with TRBJ1-5; TRBD1 aligns across 10 bases. Germline V lookup: CDR1 SNHLY, CDR2 FYNNEI. CDR3 size: 17 residues. V was pared by 6 bases and J by 7 bases, with 15 bases of the junction left unmatched. The CDR3 is CASRVSDRGPSQQPQHF. The CDR3 DNA reads TGTGCCAGCAGGGTATCAGACAGGGGGCCATCTCAACAGCCCCAGCATTTT.